The rows below give T cell receptor beta chains drawn from one sample of a study of T cells expressing NK-cell markers. TCRdb re-called the 5' RACE reads and gives one entry per CDR3 protein, without DNA. The sample table includes more than 250,000 distinct CDR3 sequences. The sample was blood T cells: a sorted CD56 or NKG2C T cell subset, CD4+ or CD8+ T cells, or bulk PBMC T cells (not recorded which). The receptor set was obtained from a young man in good health. Both conserved end residues are part of each CDR3.

V gene,J gene,CDR3 protein
TRBV6-2/TRBV6-3,TRBJ2-1,CASRPDPGTGGFGSYNEQFF
TRBV29-1,TRBJ2-3,CSVGSVRYTDTQYF
TRBV5-1,TRBJ2-7,CASSLTSGSPYEQYF
TRBV6-5,TRBJ1-3,CASSRPGNTIYF
TRBV12-3/TRBV12-4,TRBJ2-3,CASSPERDTQYF
TRBV5-6,TRBJ1-2,CASSFSPPGGSGGYTF
TRBV5-1,TRBJ2-2,CASSLDAGLNTGELFF
TRBV7-6,TRBJ1-3,CASSLGPDPGNTIYF
TRBV6-4,TRBJ2-1,CASRALAGEQFF
TRBV20-1,TRBJ2-5,CSASTDVIQETQYF
TRBV18,TRBJ2-1,CASSPLETNNEQFF
TRBV28,TRBJ1-2,CASSFRLDYGYTF
TRBV5-1,TRBJ2-5,CASSKDRESKRAQYF
TRBV7-3,TRBJ1-1,CASSLEGLVNTEAFF
TRBV4-3,TRBJ2-7,CASSQDWAGGRYEQYF
TRBV6-5,TRBJ2-1,CASSYAMNMGLADDNEQFF
TRBV7-9,TRBJ2-2,CASSPRLAGSTGELFF
TRBV4-2,TRBJ1-4,CASSQGDSEKLFF
TRBV29-1,TRBJ2-5,CSVARTGGRAGQTQYF
TRBV7-3,TRBJ2-1,CASSPGAGGPFNEQFF
TRBV7-2,TRBJ2-7,CASRGGTSGSMYEQYF
TRBV12-3/TRBV12-4,TRBJ2-2,CASSLLGLGTGELFF
TRBV7-2,TRBJ2-2,CASSLAARTPTGELFF
TRBV10-1,TRBJ2-4,CASSPGDSKNIQYF
TRBV20-1,TRBJ2-3,CSASQGLLAGSTDTQYF
TRBV23-1,TRBJ2-5,CASSESGSGKNQETQYF
TRBV20-1,TRBJ2-7,CSTPTGTGSPYEQYF
TRBV20-1,TRBJ2-3,CSARTQSTDTQYF
TRBV9,TRBJ1-3,CASSANSDVSSGNTIYF
TRBV24-1,TRBJ2-6,CATSSESGALTF
TRBV29-1,TRBJ1-1,CSVERSVEAFF
TRBV12-3/TRBV12-4,TRBJ2-5,CASSPAGIGKTQYF
TRBV20-1,TRBJ2-5,CSARSHRGETQYF
TRBV6-1,TRBJ2-6,CATLTESGANVLTF
TRBV4-1,TRBJ2-2,CASSQDWEAGGYTGELFF
TRBV15,TRBJ2-7,CATSRYLKGLAAEQYF
TRBV24-1,TRBJ2-3,CATSDSWTGLPDTQYF
TRBV25-1,TRBJ2-1,CASSARPSYNEQFF
TRBV20-1,TRBJ2-1,CSANPGLAGGYNEQFF
TRBV6-5,TRBJ2-5,CASSYQGLAQETQYF
TRBV29-1,TRBJ1-1,CSVVTLYTEAFF
TRBV3-1,TRBJ2-5,CASSQAGTSGETQYF
TRBV20-1,TRBJ1-6,CSVARGENNSPLHF
TRBV11-2,TRBJ2-3,CASSFHTSGRRTDTQYF
TRBV29-1,TRBJ2-7,CSVGLQASSYEQYF
TRBV6-1,TRBJ1-6,CASTTKNYNSPLHF
TRBV12-3/TRBV12-4,TRBJ2-4,CASSQGPNIQYF